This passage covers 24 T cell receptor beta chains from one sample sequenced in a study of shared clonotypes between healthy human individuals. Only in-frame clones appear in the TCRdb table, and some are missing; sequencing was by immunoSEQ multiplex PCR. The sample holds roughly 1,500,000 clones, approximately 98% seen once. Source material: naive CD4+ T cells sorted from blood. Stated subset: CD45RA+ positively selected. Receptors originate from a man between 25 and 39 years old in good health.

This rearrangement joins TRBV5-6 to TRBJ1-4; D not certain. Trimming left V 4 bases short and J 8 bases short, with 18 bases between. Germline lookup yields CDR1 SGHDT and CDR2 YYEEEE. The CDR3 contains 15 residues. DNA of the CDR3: TGTGCCAGCAGCCTCTCGAAGGACCCTTGGGAAAAACTGTTTTTT. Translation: CASSLSKDPWEKLFF.

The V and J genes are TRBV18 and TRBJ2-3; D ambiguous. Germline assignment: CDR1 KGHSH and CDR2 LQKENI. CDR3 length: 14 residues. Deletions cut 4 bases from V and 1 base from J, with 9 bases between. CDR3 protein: CASSLLHGTDTQYF. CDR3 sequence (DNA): TGTGCCAGCTCACTCCTGCACGGCACAGATACGCAGTATTTT. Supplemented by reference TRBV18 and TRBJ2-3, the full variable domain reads NAGVMQNPRHLVRRRGQEARLRCSPMKGHSHVYWYRQLPEEGLKFMVYLQKENIIDESGMPKERFSAEFPKEGPSILRIQQVVRGDSAAYFCASSLLHGTDTQYFGPGTRLTVL.

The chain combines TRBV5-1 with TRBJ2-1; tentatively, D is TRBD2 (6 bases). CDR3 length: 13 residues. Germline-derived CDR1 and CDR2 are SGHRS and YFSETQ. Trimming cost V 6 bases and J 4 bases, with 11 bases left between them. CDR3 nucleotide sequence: TGCGCCAGCACCCGGGACTTTTACAATGAGCAGTTCTTC. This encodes CASTRDFYNEQFF.

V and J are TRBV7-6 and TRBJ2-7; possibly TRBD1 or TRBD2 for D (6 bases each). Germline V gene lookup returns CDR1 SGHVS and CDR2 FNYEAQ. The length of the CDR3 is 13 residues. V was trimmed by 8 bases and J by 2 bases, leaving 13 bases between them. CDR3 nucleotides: TGTGCCAGCGGCCCCGGGGGCGCCTACGAGCAGTACTTC. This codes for CASGPGGAYEQYF.

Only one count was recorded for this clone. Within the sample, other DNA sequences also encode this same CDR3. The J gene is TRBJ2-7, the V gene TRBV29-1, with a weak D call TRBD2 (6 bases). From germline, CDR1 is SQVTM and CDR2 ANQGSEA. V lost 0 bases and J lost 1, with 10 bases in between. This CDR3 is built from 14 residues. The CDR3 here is CSVEDRGRSYEQYF. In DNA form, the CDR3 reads TGCAGCGTTGAAGATCGGGGGAGGTCCTACGAGCAGTACTTC.

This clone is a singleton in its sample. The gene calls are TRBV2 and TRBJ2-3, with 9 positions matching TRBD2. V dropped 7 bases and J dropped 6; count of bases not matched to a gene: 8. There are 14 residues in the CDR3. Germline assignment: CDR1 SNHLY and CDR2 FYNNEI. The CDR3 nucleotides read TGTGCCAGCACTGCGACTAGCGGAGGGGATACGCAGTATTTT. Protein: CASTATSGGDTQYF.

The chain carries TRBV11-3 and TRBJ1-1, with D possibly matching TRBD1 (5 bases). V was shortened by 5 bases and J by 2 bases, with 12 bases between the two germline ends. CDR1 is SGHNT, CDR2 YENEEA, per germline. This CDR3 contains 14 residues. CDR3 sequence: CASSAGGYNTEAFF. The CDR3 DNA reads TGTGCCAGCAGCGCTGGGGGATATAACACTGAAGCTTTCTTT.

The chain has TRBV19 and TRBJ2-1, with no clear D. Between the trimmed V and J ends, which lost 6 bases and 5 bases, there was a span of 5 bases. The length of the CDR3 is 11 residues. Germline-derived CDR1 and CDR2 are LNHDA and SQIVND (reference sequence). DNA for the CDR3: TGTGCCAGTAGCGCAGACAATGAGCAGTTCTTC. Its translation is CASSADNEQFF. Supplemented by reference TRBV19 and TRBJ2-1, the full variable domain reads DGGITQSPKYLFRKEGQNVTLSCEQNLNHDAMYWYRQDPGQGLRLIYYSQIVNDFQKGDIAEGYSVSREKKESFPLTVTSAQKNPTAFYLCASSADNEQFFGPGTRLTVL.

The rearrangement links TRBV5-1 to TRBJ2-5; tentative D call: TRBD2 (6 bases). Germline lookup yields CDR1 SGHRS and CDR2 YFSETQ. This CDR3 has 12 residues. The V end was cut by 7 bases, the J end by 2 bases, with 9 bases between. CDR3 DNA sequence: TGCGCCAGCTCGACTAGACAAGAGACCCAGTACTTC. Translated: CASSTRQETQYF.

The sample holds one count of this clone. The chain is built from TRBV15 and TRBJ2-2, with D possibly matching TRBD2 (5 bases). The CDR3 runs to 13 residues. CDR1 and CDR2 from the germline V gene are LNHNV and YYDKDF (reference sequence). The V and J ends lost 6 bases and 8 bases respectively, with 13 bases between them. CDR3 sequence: CATSVEVLGELFF. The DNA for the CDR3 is TGTGCCACCAGTGTGGAGGTGTTAGGGGAGCTGTTTTTT.

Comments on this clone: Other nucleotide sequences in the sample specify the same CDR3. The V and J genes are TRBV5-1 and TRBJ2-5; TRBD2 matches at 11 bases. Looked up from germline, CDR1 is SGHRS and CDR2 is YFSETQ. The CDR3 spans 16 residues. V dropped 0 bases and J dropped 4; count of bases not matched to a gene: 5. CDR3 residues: CASSLGLAGGGETQYF. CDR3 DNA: TGCGCCAGCAGCTTGGGTCTAGCGGGAGGAGGAGAGACCCAGTACTTC.

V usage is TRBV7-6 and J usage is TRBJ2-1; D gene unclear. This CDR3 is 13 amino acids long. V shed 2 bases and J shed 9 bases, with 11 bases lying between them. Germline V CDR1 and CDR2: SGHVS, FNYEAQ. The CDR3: CASSLRDQVEQFF. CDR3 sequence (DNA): TGTGCCAGCAGCTTACGCGATCAGGTTGAGCAGTTCTTC.

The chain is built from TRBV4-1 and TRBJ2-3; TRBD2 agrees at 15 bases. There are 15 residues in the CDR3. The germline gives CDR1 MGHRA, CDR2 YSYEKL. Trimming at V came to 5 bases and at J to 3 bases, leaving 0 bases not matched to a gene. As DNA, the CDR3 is TGCGCCAGCAGCGGGACTAGCGGGAGGACAGATACGCAGTATTTT. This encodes CASSGTSGRTDTQYF.

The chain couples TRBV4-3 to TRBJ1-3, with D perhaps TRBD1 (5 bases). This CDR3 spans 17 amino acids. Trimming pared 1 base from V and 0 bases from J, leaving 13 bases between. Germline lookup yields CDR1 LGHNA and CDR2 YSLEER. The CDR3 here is CASSQGYSDSSGNTIYF. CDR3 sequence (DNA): TGCGCCAGCAGCCAAGGTTATTCCGACAGCTCTGGAAACACCATATATTTT.

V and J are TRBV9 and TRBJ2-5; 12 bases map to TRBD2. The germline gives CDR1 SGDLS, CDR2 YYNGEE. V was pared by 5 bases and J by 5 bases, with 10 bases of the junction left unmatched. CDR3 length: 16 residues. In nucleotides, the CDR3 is TGTGCCAGCAGTCACAATGTACTAGCGGGAGGTGAGACCCAGTACTTC. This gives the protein CASSHNVLAGGETQYF.

The CDR3 protein is CASSFNAAGSHGYTF. CDR3 in DNA: TGTGCCAGCAGCTTTAACGCGGCAGGGTCGCATGGCTACACCTTC. The V call is TRBV5-6, the J call TRBJ1-2, with D possibly matching TRBD1 (5 bases). The V gene's germline CDR1 is SGHDT and CDR2 YYEEEE. With 2 bases removed from V and 6 bases from J, the gap between germline ends came to 17 bases. CDR3 length: 15 amino acids.

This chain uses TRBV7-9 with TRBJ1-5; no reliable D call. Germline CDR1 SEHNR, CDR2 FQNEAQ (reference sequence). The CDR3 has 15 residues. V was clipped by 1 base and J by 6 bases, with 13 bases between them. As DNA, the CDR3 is TGTGCCAGCAGCTTAGGGGAGAGTCCCCGTCAGCCCCAGCATTTT. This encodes CASSLGESPRQPQHF.

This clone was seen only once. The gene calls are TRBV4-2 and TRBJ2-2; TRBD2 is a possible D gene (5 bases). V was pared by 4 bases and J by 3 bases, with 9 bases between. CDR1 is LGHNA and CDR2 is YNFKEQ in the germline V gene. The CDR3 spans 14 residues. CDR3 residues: CASSPGLYTGELFF. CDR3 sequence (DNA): TGTGCCAGCAGCCCCGGACTTTACACCGGGGAGCTGTTTTTT.

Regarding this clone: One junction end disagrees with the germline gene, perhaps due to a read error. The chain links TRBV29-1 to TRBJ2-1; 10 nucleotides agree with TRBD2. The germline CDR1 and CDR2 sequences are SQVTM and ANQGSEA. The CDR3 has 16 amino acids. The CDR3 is CSAEPGTSVSYNEQFF. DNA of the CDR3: TGCAGCGCTGAACCCGGGACTAGCGTATCATACAATGAGCAGTTCTTC.

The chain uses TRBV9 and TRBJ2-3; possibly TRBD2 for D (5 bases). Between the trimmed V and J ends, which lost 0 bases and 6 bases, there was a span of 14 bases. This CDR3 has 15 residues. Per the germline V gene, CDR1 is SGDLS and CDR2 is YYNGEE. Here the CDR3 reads CASSVGSAPGDTQYF. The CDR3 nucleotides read TGTGCCAGCAGCGTAGGGTCAGCGCCGGGGGATACGCAGTATTTT.

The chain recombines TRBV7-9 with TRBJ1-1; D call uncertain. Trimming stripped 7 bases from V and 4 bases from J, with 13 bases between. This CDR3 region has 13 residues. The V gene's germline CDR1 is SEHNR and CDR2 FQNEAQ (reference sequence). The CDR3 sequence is CASTPEAVTEAFF. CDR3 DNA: TGTGCCAGCACCCCCGAAGCTGTCACTGAAGCTTTCTTT.

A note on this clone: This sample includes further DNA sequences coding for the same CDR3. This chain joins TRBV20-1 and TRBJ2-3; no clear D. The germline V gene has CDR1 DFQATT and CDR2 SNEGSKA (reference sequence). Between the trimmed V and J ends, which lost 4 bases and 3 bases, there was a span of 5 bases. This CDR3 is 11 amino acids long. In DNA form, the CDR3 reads TGCAGTGCTACCTCGACAGATACGCAGTATTTT. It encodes CSATSTDTQYF.

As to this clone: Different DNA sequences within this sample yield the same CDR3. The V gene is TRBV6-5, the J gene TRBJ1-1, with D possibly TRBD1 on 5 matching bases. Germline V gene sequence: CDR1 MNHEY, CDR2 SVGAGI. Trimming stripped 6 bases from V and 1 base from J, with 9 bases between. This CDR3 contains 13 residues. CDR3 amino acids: CASRQTGNTEAFF. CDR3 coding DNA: TGTGCCAGCAGACAAACAGGGAACACTGAAGCTTTCTTT.

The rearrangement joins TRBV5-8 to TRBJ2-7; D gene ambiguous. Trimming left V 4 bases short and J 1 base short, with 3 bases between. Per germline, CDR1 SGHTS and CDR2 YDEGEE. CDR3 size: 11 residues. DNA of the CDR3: TGTGCCAGCAGCCGATCCTACGAGCAGTACTTC. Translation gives CASSRSYEQYF.